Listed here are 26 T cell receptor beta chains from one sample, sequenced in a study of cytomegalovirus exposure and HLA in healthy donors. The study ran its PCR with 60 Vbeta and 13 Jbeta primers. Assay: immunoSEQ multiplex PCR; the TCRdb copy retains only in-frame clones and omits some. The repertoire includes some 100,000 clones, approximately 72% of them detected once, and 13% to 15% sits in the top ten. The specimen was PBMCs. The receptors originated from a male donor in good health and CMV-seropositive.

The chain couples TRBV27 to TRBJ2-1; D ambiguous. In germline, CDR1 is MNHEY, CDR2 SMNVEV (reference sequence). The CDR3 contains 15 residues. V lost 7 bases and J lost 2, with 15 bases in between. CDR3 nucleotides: TGTGCCAGCAAAAATCTCCCAGGCGCCTACAATGAGCAGTTCTTC. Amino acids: CASKNLPGAYNEQFF.

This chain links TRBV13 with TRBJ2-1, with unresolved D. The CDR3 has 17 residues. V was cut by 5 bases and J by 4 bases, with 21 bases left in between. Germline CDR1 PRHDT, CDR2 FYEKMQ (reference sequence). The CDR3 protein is CASSRRGPRPPYNEQFF. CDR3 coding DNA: TGTGCCAGCAGCCGGCGTGGGCCCAGGCCTCCGTACAATGAGCAGTTCTTC. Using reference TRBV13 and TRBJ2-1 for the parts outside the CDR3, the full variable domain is AAGVIQSPRHLIKEKRETATLKCYPIPRHDTVYWYQQGPGQDPQFLISFYEKMQSDKGSIPDRFSAQQFSDYHSELNMSSLELGDSALYFCASSRRGPRPPYNEQFFGPGTRLTVL.

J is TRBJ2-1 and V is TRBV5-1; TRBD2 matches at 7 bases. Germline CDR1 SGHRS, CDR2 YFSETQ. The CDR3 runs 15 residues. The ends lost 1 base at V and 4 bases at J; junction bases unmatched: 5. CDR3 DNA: TGCGCCAGCAGCTTGCCTGCTAGCGGATACAATGAGCAGTTCTTC. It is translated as CASSLPASGYNEQFF.

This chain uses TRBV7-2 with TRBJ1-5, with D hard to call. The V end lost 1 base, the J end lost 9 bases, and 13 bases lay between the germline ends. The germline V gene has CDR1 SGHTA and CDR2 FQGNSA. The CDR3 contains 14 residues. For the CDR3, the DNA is TGTGCCAGCAGCTTAGTTGTAGACTCATGGCCCCAGCATTTT. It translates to CASSLVVDSWPQHF.

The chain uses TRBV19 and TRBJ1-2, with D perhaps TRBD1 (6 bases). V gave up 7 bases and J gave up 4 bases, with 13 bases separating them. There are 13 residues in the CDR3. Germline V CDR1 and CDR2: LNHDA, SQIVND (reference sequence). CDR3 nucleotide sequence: TGTGCCAGTACCCGACAGGATACCTATGGCTACACCTTC. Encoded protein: CASTRQDTYGYTF.

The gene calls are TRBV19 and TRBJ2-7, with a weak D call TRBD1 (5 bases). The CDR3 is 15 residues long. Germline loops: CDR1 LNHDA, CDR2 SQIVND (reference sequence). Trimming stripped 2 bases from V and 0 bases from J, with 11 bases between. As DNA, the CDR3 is TGTGCCAGTAGTATACGGACATTCAGCTCCTACGAGCAGTACTTC. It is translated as CASSIRTFSSYEQYF.

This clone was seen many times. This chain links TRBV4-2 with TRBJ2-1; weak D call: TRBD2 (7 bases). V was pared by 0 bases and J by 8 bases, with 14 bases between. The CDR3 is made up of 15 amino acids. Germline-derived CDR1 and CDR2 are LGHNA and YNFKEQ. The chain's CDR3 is CASSQEEGGPYEQFF. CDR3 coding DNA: TGTGCCAGCAGCCAAGAAGAGGGGGGGCCTTATGAGCAGTTCTTC.

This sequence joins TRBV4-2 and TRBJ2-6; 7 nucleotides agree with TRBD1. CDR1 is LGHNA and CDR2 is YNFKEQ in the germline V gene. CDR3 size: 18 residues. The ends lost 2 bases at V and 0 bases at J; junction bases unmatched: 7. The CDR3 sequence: CASSQRTGPASGANVLTF. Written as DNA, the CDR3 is TGTGCCAGCAGCCAACGGACAGGCCCTGCCTCTGGGGCCAACGTCCTGACTTTC.

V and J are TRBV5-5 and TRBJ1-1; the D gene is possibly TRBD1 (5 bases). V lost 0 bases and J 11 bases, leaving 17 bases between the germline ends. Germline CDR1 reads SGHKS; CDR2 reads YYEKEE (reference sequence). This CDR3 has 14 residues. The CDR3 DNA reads TGTGCCAGCAGCTTGGATCGGGGGGTTCGTGTGGCTTTCTTT. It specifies CASSLDRGVRVAFF.

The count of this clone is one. CDR3 DNA: TGTGCCAGCAGCCGGGGGTTATCGGGGACTGAAGCTTTCTTT. Translating it yields CASSRGLSGTEAFF. The J gene is TRBJ1-1, the V gene TRBV13, with a weak D call TRBD1 (5 bases). Germline loops: CDR1 PRHDT, CDR2 FYEKMQ (reference sequence). The CDR3 runs to 14 residues. Trimming removed 5 bases from V and 5 bases from J, with 15 bases in between.

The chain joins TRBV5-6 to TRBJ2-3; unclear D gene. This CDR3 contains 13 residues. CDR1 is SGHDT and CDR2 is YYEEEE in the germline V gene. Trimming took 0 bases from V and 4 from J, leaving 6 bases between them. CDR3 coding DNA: TGTGCCAGCAGCTTGGGTCGCGCAGATACGCAGTATTTT. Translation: CASSLGRADTQYF.

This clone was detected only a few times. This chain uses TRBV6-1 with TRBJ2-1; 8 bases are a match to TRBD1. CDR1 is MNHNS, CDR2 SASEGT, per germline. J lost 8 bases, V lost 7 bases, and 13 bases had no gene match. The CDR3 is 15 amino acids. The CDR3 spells CASTPGQDIRDEQFF. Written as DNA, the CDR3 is TGTGCCAGCACACCGGGACAGGATATTCGGGATGAGCAGTTCTTC.

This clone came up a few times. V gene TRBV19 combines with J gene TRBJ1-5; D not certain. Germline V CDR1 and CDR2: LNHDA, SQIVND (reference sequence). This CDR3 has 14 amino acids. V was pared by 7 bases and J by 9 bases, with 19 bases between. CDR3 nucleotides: TGTGCCAGTATGGTGAGGTCTGCCCTGATGCCCCAGCATTTT. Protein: CASMVRSALMPQHF.

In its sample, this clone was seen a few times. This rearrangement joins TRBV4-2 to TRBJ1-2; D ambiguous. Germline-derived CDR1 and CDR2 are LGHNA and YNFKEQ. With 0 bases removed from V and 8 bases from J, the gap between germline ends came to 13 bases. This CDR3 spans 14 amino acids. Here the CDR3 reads CASSQDAPIGGYTF. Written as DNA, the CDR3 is TGTGCCAGCAGCCAAGACGCCCCCATCGGGGGCTACACCTTC.

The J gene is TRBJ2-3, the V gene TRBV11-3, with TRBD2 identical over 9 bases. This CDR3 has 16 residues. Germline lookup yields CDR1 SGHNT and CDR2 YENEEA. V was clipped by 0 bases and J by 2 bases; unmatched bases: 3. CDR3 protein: CASSLDRTSATDTQYF. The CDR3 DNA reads TGTGCCAGCAGCTTAGACAGGACTAGCGCCACAGATACGCAGTATTTT.

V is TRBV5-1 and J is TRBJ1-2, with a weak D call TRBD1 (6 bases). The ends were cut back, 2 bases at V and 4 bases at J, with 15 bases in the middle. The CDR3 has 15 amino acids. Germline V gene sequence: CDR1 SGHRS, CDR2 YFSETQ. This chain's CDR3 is CASSLNTGTTYGYTF. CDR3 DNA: TGCGCCAGCAGCTTAAACACCGGGACAACCTATGGCTACACCTTC.

CDR3 nucleotides: TGTGCCAGCAGTGAACAGTTAAACACTGAAGCTTTCTTT. Residues: CASSEQLNTEAFF. The chain has TRBV6-1 and TRBJ1-1; no clear D gene. CDR3 length: 13 residues. Germline CDR1 MNHNS, CDR2 SASEGT. Trimming pared 2 bases from V and 2 bases from J, leaving 6 bases between.

The CDR3 nucleotides read TGTGCCAGCACCCCCGGCGGCAGGAGGACGCCCCTCCACTTT. Protein product: CASTPGGRRTPLHF. This chain links TRBV2 with TRBJ1-6; D is unclear. CDR1 is SNHLY and CDR2 is FYNNEI in the germline V gene. This CDR3 comprises 14 residues. The ends were cut back, 7 bases at V and 13 bases at J, with 20 bases in the middle.

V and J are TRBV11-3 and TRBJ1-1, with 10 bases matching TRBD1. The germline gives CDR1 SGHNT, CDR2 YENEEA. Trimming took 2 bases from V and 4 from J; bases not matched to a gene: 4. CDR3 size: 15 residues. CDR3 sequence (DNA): TGTGCCAGCAGCTTACTGACAGGGGGCGGCACTGAAGCTTTCTTT. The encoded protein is CASSLLTGGGTEAFF.

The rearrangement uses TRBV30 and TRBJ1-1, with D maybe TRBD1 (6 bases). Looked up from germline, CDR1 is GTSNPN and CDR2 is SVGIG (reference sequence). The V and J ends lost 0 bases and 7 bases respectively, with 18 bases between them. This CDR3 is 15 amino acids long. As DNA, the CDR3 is TGTGCCTGGAGTGTATACGAAGCAGGGGCCCTTGAAGCTTTCTTT. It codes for CAWSVYEAGALEAFF.

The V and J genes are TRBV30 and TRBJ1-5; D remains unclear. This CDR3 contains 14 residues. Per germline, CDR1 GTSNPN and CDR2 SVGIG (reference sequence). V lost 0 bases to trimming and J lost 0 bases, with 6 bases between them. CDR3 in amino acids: CAWSVEISNQPQHF. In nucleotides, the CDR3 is TGTGCCTGGAGTGTGGAGATTAGCAATCAGCCCCAGCATTTT.

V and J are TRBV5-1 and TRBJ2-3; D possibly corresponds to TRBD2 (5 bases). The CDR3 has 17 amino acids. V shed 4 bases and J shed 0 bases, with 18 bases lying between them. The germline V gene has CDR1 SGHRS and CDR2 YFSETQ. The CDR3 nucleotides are TGCGCCAGCAGCACGTACTACGGAGGATCTAGCACAGATACGCAGTATTTT. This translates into CASSTYYGGSSTDTQYF. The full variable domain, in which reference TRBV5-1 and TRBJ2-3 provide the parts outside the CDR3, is KAGVTQTPRYLIKTRGQQVTLSCSPISGHRSVSWYQQTPGQGLQFLFEYFSETQRNKGNFPGRFSGRQFSNSRSEMNVSTLELGDSALYLCASSTYYGGSSTDTQYFGPGTRLTVL.

The chain's CDR3 is CASSEIGIGYGYTF. In nucleotides, the CDR3 is TGTGCCAGCAGTGAAATAGGTATCGGGTATGGCTACACCTTC. This chain joins TRBV6-1 and TRBJ1-2; D is unclear. V lost 2 bases to trimming and J lost 5 bases, with 12 bases between them. From germline, CDR1 is MNHNS and CDR2 SASEGT. CDR3 length: 14 residues.

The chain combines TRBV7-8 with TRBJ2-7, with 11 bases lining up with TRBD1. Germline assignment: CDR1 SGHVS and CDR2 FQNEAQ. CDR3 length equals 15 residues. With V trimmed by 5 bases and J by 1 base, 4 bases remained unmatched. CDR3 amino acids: CASSVGTGGSYEQYF. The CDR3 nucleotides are TGTGCCAGCAGCGTCGGGACAGGGGGGTCCTACGAGCAGTACTTC.

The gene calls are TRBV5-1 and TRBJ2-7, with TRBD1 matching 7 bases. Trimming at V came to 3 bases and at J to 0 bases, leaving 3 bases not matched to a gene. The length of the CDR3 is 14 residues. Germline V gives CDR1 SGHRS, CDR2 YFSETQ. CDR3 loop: CASSYRDSSYEQYF. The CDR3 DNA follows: TGCGCCAGCAGCTACCGGGACAGCTCCTACGAGCAGTACTTC.

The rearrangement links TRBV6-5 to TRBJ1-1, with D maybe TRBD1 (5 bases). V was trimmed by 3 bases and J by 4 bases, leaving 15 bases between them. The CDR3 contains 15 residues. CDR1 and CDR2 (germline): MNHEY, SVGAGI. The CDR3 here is CASSYRVRGSTEAFF. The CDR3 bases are TGTGCCAGCAGTTATCGAGTGCGGGGGAGCACTGAAGCTTTCTTT.